This T cell receptor (beta chain) was profiled in a study of T-cell reconstitution after alpha-beta-depleted transplantation in children. A few counts support this clonotype. There are 15 residues in the CDR3. The J segment lost 6 bases and the V segment lost 3 bases, leaving 7 bases of the junction unmatched. The library targeted TCRbeta and was prepared with unique molecular identifiers. Using its own MiXCR run on the PCR reads, TCRdb lists one record per CDR3 protein. The table includes almost 500,000 distinct CDR3 sequences, roughly an eighth detected once. The chain has TRBV12-3 or TRBV12-4 and TRBJ2-1; 8 bases match TRBD2. The sample was PBMCs from the stem cell graft donor, taken from the stem cell graft. The receptor comes from a human donor who donated a stem cell graft to a child with combined immunodeficiency. This CDR3 is CASSLSGSVGNEQFF. The DNA for the CDR3 is TGTGCCAGCAGTTTGAGCGGGAGCGTTGGCAATGAGCAGTTCTTC.